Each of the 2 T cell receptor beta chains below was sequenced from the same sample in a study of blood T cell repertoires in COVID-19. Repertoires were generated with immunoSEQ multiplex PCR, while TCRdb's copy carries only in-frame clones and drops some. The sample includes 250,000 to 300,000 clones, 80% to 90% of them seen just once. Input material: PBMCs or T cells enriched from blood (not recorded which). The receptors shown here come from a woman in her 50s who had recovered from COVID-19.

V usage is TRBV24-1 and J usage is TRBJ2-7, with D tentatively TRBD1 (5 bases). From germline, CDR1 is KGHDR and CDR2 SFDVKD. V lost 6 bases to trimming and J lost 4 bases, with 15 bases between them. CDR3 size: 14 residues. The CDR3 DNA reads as TGTGCCACCAGTCCTGGACAACGGTCTTACGAGCAGTACTTC. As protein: CATSPGQRSYEQYF.

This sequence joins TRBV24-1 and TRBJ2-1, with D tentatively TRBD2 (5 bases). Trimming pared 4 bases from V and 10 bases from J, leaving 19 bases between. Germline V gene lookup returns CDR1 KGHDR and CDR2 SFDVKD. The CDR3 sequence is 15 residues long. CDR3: CATSESPGTPREQFF. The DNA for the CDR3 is TGTGCCACCAGTGAAAGTCCGGGAACCCCCCGGGAGCAGTTCTTC.